Sequencing of this T cell receptor beta chain was carried out in a study of blood T cell repertoires in COVID-19. Study details: From the United States, Italy and Spain came samples of acute and convalescent COVID-19.

Enrollees, about 18 to 89 years old, lived in 24 US areas. Which cohort a participant joined came from the clinical history participants gave. This clone was found once. Profiled with immunoSEQ multiplex PCR; TCRdb holds only in-frame clones, not every one. The sample carries around 340,000 clones, approximately 86% recorded once. The germline gives CDR1 SGHDN, CDR2 FVKESK. This CDR3 contains 16 residues. Trimming at V came to 1 base and at J to 6 bases, leaving 10 bases not matched to a gene. The V gene is TRBV14, the J gene TRBJ2-7, with 9 bases that match TRBD2. Sample: PBMCs or T cells enriched from blood (not recorded which). The receptor comes from a woman in her forties with acute COVID-19. CDR3 residues: CASSQGLLAGLGEQYF. The CDR3 nucleotides are TGTGCCAGCAGCCAAGGATTGCTAGCGGGACTCGGCGAGCAGTACTTC.